This T cell receptor beta chain emerged from a study of T cell changes during pregnancy in multiple sclerosis. This table comes from immunoSEQ multiplex PCR, and its TCRdb copy is limited to in-frame clones, with some not included. Of some 70,000 clones listed, approximately 90% are singletons. The CDR3 contains 13 residues. Germline CDR1 and CDR2: LGHNT and FRNRAP. Germline trimming cut 6 bases from V and 4 bases from J; bases unmatched to any gene: 4. The rearrangement joins TRBV12-5 to TRBJ1-1; the match to TRBD1 covers 8 bases. The sample in question was peripheral blood, obtained before pregnancy. The receptor was isolated from a female donor with multiple sclerosis, enrolled in a pregnancy study. The CDR3 region has the DNA TGTGCTAGTGGCTGGGACAGGAGCACTGAAGCTTTCTTT. This gives the protein CASGWDRSTEAFF.